Shown below are 18 T cell receptor beta chains from a single sample sequenced in a study of post-analysis software for immune sequencing data. Included in the TCR beta cDNA libraries were unique molecular identifiers. TCRdb called the PCR reads again in MiXCR, with one record for every CDR3 protein. The data show more than 450,000 distinct CDR3 sequences, roughly 34% seen once. No antigens are known for them. The study's findings and limits: Patients showed TRBV5-6, TRBV5-1 and TRBV20-1 among roughly 5 TRBV segments more frequent than in controls.

The sample taken for sequencing was blood. These receptors came from a girl aged 2-17 years with multiple sclerosis.

The V and J genes are TRBV20-1 and TRBJ2-5; no firm D call. CDR1 DFQATT and CDR2 SNEGSKA come from the germline V gene (reference sequence). The ends were cut back, 3 bases at V and 3 bases at J, with 8 bases in the middle. The CDR3 contains 12 residues. The chain's CDR3 is CSASFREETQYF. In DNA, the CDR3 is TGCAGTGCTAGTTTTAGAGAAGAGACCCAGTACTTC.

The chain employs TRBV28 and TRBJ2-5, with D uncertain. CDR1 is MDHEN, CDR2 SYDVKM, per germline. The V gene lost 3 bases and the J gene lost 5 bases, with 10 bases spanning the gap. The CDR3 consists of 13 residues. CDR3 sequence reads: CASSFGETETQYF. For the CDR3, the DNA is TGTGCCAGCAGTTTTGGCGAGACGGAGACCCAGTACTTC.

This clonotype was observed a few times. The rearrangement uses TRBV10-3 and TRBJ2-7, with D maybe TRBD2 (6 bases). The germline V gene has CDR1 ENHRY and CDR2 SYGVKD. The V end was cut by 6 bases, the J end by 7 bases, with 10 bases between. The CDR3 is made up of 11 amino acids. The DNA of the CDR3 is TGTGCCATCAGGGCGGGATTAGAGCAGTACTTC. Translated: CAIRAGLEQYF.

J is TRBJ2-3 and V is TRBV11-2; D unresolved. V dropped 0 bases and J dropped 1 base, with 11 bases sitting between them. The CDR3 runs 16 residues. In germline, CDR1 is SGHAT, CDR2 FQNNGV. The CDR3 sequence: CASSLDTSLRTDTQYF. DNA for the CDR3: TGTGCCAGCAGCTTAGATACTTCCTTACGCACAGATACGCAGTATTTT.

This clonotype was observed a handful of times. The chain recombines TRBV10-3 with TRBJ1-5; D unresolved. CDR3 length: 14 amino acids. V was trimmed by 0 bases and J by 7 bases, leaving 10 bases between them. The V gene's germline CDR1 is ENHRY and CDR2 SYGVKD. The CDR3 DNA reads TGTGCCATCAGTGAGTCGACTCTGGGACAGCCCCAGCATTTT. Translating it yields CAISESTLGQPQHF.

The chain couples TRBV12-3 or TRBV12-4 to TRBJ1-1; D is undetermined. The V end lost 8 bases, the J end lost 3 bases, and 13 bases lay between the germline ends. The CDR3 consists of 13 residues. CDR3 in DNA: TGTGCCAGCCAGAGTGGGTTGGACACTGAAGCTTTCTTT. Protein: CASQSGLDTEAFF.

This clonotype was observed a handful of times. The chain is built from TRBV7-6 and TRBJ1-1; D remains unclear. CDR1 and CDR2 (germline): SGHVS, FNYEAQ. V lost 5 bases, J lost 1 base, and 14 bases lay in between. This CDR3 is 15 amino acids long. The CDR3 sequence is CASSPIAGSNTEAFF. CDR3 nucleotide sequence: TGTGCCAGCAGCCCTATCGCGGGGTCGAACACTGAAGCTTTCTTT.

This clonotype was found a few times. The chain is built from TRBV11-2 and TRBJ2-7, with TRBD2 identical over 11 bases. The CDR3 has 15 residues. V shed 1 base, J shed 5 bases, and the junction held 4 bases outside the gene matches. Looked up from germline, CDR1 is SGHAT and CDR2 is FQNNGV. The CDR3 nucleotides read TGTGCCAGCAGCTTAGGTCTACTAGCGGGGGACGAGCAGTACTTC. Amino acids: CASSLGLLAGDEQYF.

V and J are TRBV9 and TRBJ1-1, with D hard to call. This CDR3 spans 15 amino acids. The germline CDR1 and CDR2 sequences are SGDLS and YYNGEE. Between the trimmed V and J ends, which lost 0 bases and 0 bases, there was a span of 9 bases. CDR3 sequence reads: CASSVATSMNTEAFF. Written as DNA, the CDR3 is TGTGCCAGCAGCGTAGCTACAAGTATGAACACTGAAGCTTTCTTT.

This clonotype was counted a few times. The chain uses TRBV10-3 and TRBJ1-1; D gene ambiguous. The CDR3 totals 13 residues. Looked up from germline, CDR1 is ENHRY and CDR2 is SYGVKD. V was shortened by 4 bases and J by 4 bases, with 10 bases between the two germline ends. The CDR3 sequence: CAISAGDLTEAFF. In DNA form, the CDR3 reads TGTGCCATCAGTGCCGGGGATCTCACTGAAGCTTTCTTT.

This clonotype has ten or more counts. V is TRBV12-3 or TRBV12-4 and J is TRBJ1-2; D possibly corresponds to TRBD1 (6 bases). V lost 7 bases to trimming and J lost 4 bases, with 13 bases between them. The CDR3 runs to 13 residues. The CDR3: CASTPGTTYGYTF. Written as DNA, the CDR3 is TGTGCCAGCACTCCGGGGACAACCTATGGCTACACCTTC.

This clonotype has a handful of counts. CDR3 sequence reads: CASSLATVSYNEQFF. CDR3 in DNA: TGTGCCAGCAGCTTGGCTACGGTATCCTACAATGAGCAGTTCTTC. The chain employs TRBV5-5 and TRBJ2-1; D uncertain. V shed 0 bases and J shed 1 base, with 8 bases lying between them. The CDR3 consists of 15 residues. The V gene's germline CDR1 is SGHKS and CDR2 YYEKEE (reference sequence).

CDR3 DNA sequence: TGCGCCAGCAGATCCCTATTGGGGGGCCAAGAGACCCAGTACTTC. Its translation is CASRSLLGGQETQYF. V is TRBV10-2 and J is TRBJ2-5, with D perhaps TRBD2 (6 bases). The CDR3 is made up of 15 amino acids. Germline V gene data show CDR1 as WSHSY and CDR2 as SAAADI. V lost 6 bases and J 1 base, leaving 15 bases between the germline ends.

The J gene is TRBJ2-3, the V gene TRBV6-6; 8 positions agree with TRBD2. Germline V lookup: CDR1 MNHNY, CDR2 SVGAGI (reference sequence). The V segment lost 6 bases and the J segment 3 bases; nucleotides outside the gene matches: 14. The CDR3 extends over 17 amino acids. In nucleotides, the CDR3 is TGTGCCAGCAGCCACACAGGACGGGGGGGAGGAACAGATACGCAGTATTTT. This sequence encodes CASSHTGRGGGTDTQYF.

This clonotype was observed a handful of times. The chain is built from TRBV7-6 and TRBJ1-5, with unresolved D. CDR1 is SGHVS, CDR2 FNYEAQ, per germline. V was pared by 2 bases and J by 0 bases, with 8 bases between. The CDR3 has 15 residues. The CDR3 reads CASSLSAGSNQPQHF. The CDR3 nucleotides are TGTGCCAGCAGCTTATCGGCAGGTAGCAATCAGCCCCAGCATTTT.

This clonotype was recorded a few times. This chain joins TRBV5-1 and TRBJ1-1, with D hard to call. There are 15 residues in the CDR3. Germline V gives CDR1 SGHRS, CDR2 YFSETQ. Trimming took off 3 bases at V and 1 base at J, with 13 bases between the two ends. The CDR3 sequence is CASSSGGVGNTEAFF. The CDR3 nucleotides read TGCGCCAGCAGCTCGGGTGGGGTGGGGAACACTGAAGCTTTCTTT.

The rearrangement uses TRBV7-2 and TRBJ2-5, with D possibly TRBD2 on 6 matching bases. CDR1 is SGHTA and CDR2 is FQGNSA in the germline V gene. This CDR3 is built from 15 residues. Trimming removed 5 bases from V and 3 bases from J, with 16 bases in between. The CDR3 region has the DNA TGTGCCAGCAGCCTGGTCTGGGACTGGGAAGAGACCCAGTACTTC. Translation gives CASSLVWDWEETQYF.

The chain is built from TRBV7-2 and TRBJ2-7; either TRBD1 or TRBD2 may fit D (6 bases each). Between the trimmed V and J ends, which lost 5 bases and 4 bases, there was a span of 18 bases. The CDR3 is made up of 15 amino acids. Germline-derived CDR1 and CDR2 are SGHTA and FQGNSA. CDR3 DNA: TGTGCCAGCAGCCTTAGCGGACAGCCGGGATACGAGCAGTACTTC. Amino acids: CASSLSGQPGYEQYF.